The next 23 T cell receptor beta chains were all read from a single sample in a study of lymphopenia after photon versus proton radiotherapy. Measured with immunoSEQ multiplex PCR; TCRdb has only the in-frame clones, and not every one. Of around 20,000 clones detected, roughly nine tenths appear once; the ten largest clones hold 9% to 10%. Sequencing used peripheral blood, obtained from a patient treated with proton-based radiotherapy. Every receptor here comes from a man between 65 and 85 years old with pancreatic cancer.

This clone occurred a few times. J is TRBJ1-1 and V is TRBV30; D perhaps matches TRBD1 (6 bases). The CDR3 has 13 amino acids. V lost 5 bases to trimming and J lost 4 bases, with 14 bases between them. CDR1 and CDR2 from the germline V gene are GTSNPN and SVGIG (reference sequence). CDR3 protein: CAWESEQGTEAFF. CDR3 bases: TGTGCCTGGGAAAGCGAACAGGGCACTGAAGCTTTCTTT.

The V gene is TRBV7-3, the J gene TRBJ2-3; D is possibly TRBD2 (6 bases). The germline V and J ends were trimmed by 1 base and 0 bases, with 8 bases remaining between them. CDR3 length: 15 residues. Germline-derived CDR1 and CDR2 are SGHTA and FQGTGA. The CDR3 sequence: CASSLRAGSTDTQYF. The DNA for the CDR3 is TGTGCCAGCAGCTTAAGGGCGGGGAGCACAGATACGCAGTATTTT.

In this sample, this clone turned up a few times. The DNA of the CDR3 is TGTGCCAGCAGCGTAGCGGTCGGCGGGGAGACCCAGTACTTC. Its protein product is CASSVAVGGETQYF. The chain carries TRBV9 and TRBJ2-5; D perhaps matches TRBD2 (5 bases). The V gene lost 0 bases and the J gene lost 5 bases, with 11 bases spanning the gap. The CDR3 is 14 residues long. Germline lookup yields CDR1 SGDLS and CDR2 YYNGEE.

This sequence joins TRBV27 and TRBJ1-2; D remains unclear. Between the trimmed V and J ends, which lost 2 bases and 2 bases, there was a span of 6 bases. Germline V gene lookup returns CDR1 MNHEY and CDR2 SMNVEV (reference sequence). The CDR3 totals 13 residues. CDR3 nucleotides: TGTGCCAGCAGTTTAAGAGAAAACTATGGCTACACCTTC. This sequence encodes CASSLRENYGYTF.

The chain uses TRBV19 and TRBJ1-6; the match to TRBD1 covers 8 bases. The length of the CDR3 is 16 residues. J gave up 6 bases and V 1 base, and 5 bases lay outside the gene matches. Germline assignment: CDR1 LNHDA and CDR2 SQIVND (reference sequence). The CDR3 here is CASSIASGQANSPLHF. The CDR3 DNA is TGTGCCAGTAGTATAGCGTCGGGACAGGCTAATTCACCCCTCCACTTT.

This rearrangement joins TRBV27 to TRBJ1-2; maybe TRBD1 (6 bases). The germline CDR1 and CDR2 sequences are MNHEY and SMNVEV (reference sequence). V was shortened by 5 bases and J by 4 bases, with 11 bases between the two germline ends. The CDR3 has 13 residues. CDR3 amino acids: CASSPRQAYGYTF. Written as DNA, the CDR3 is TGTGCCAGCAGTCCCCGACAGGCCTATGGCTACACCTTC.

The chain employs TRBV29-1 and TRBJ1-2, with D possibly TRBD1 on 6 matching bases. CDR1 SQVTM and CDR2 ANQGSEA come from the germline V gene. V was shortened by 4 bases and J by 4 bases, with 19 bases between the two germline ends. The CDR3 spans 15 residues. CDR3 loop: CSVGARGRGSYGYTF. The CDR3 DNA sequence: TGCAGCGTTGGGGCCCGGGGCAGGGGAAGCTATGGCTACACCTTC.

The count of this clone is one. The chain recombines TRBV18 with TRBJ2-7; 11 nucleotides match TRBD1. There are 15 residues in the CDR3. CDR1 and CDR2 (germline): KGHSH, LQKENI. V trimming: 4 bases; J trimming: 6 bases; junction bases outside the gene matches: 8. The CDR3 DNA follows: TGTGCCAGCTCACTACCGGGACAGGGGGTATTCGAGCAGTACTTC. This translates into CASSLPGQGVFEQYF.

The count of this clone is one. The chain uses TRBV18 and TRBJ1-1; D remains ambiguous. CDR3 length equals 13 residues. With 3 bases removed from V and 1 base from J, the gap between germline ends came to 6 bases. The germline gives CDR1 KGHSH, CDR2 LQKENI. The CDR3 nucleotides are TGTGCCAGCTCACCGTCTCAGAACACTGAAGCTTTCTTT. Encoded protein: CASSPSQNTEAFF.

This chain uses TRBV9 with TRBJ1-2; 12 bases align to TRBD1. V lost 2 bases, J lost 7 bases, and 9 bases stayed unmatched. Germline CDR1 and CDR2: SGDLS and YYNGEE. This CDR3 spans 16 amino acids. CDR3 protein: CASSVLGQGASGGYTF. CDR3 coding DNA: TGTGCCAGCAGCGTGTTGGGACAGGGGGCGTCAGGTGGCTACACCTTC.

The chain uses TRBV5-1 and TRBJ2-5; 12 nucleotides line up with TRBD2. The CDR3 loop spans 14 amino acids. The V and J ends lost 3 bases and 4 bases, in that order; junction bases with no gene match: 1. Per the germline V gene, CDR1 is SGHRS and CDR2 is YFSETQ. The CDR3 nucleotides read TGCGCCAGCAGCTGGGGACTAGCGGGAGAGACCCAGTACTTC. Amino acids: CASSWGLAGETQYF.

The gene calls are TRBV10-3 and TRBJ1-5; no definite D call. This CDR3 spans 11 amino acids. Trimming left V 8 bases short and J 7 bases short, with 9 bases between. CDR1 and CDR2 from the germline V gene are ENHRY and SYGVKD. CDR3 DNA: TGTGCCATCGGGTTGGGGCAGCCCCAGCATTTT. Its protein product is CAIGLGQPQHF.

V gene TRBV18 combines with J gene TRBJ1-1; a weak D match, TRBD1 (6 bases). The CDR3 runs 15 residues. CDR1 and CDR2 (germline): KGHSH, LQKENI. Trimming left V 3 bases short and J 4 bases short, with 15 bases between. CDR3 bases: TGTGCCAGCTCACCGGTCTCAGGGGCCGTCACTGAAGCTTTCTTT. Translated, it gives CASSPVSGAVTEAFF.

The rearrangement joins TRBV6-1 to TRBJ1-1, with D perhaps matching TRBD1 (5 bases). CDR3 length: 14 amino acids. Trimming took off 3 bases at V and 1 base at J, with 9 bases between the two ends. Per germline, CDR1 MNHNS and CDR2 SASEGT. CDR3 protein: CASSDSGSNTEAFF. DNA for the CDR3: TGTGCCAGCAGTGATTCAGGGTCGAACACTGAAGCTTTCTTT.

This clone was found a few times. V and J are TRBV6-5 and TRBJ1-5; possibly TRBD1 for D (6 bases). There are 15 residues in the CDR3. The germline V and J ends were trimmed by 6 bases and 2 bases, with 14 bases remaining between them. Germline V gene lookup returns CDR1 MNHEY and CDR2 SVGAGI. The CDR3 loop reads CASSAGVRGNQPQHF. The CDR3 nucleotides read TGTGCCAGCAGCGCAGGGGTACGTGGCAATCAGCCCCAGCATTTT.

This chain connects TRBV6-5 to TRBJ1-6, with 7 bases matching TRBD1. V lost 4 bases to trimming and J lost 7 bases; unmatched junction nucleotides: 4. CDR3 size: 14 residues. Per the germline V gene, CDR1 is MNHEY and CDR2 is SVGAGI. The chain's CDR3 is CASSSDRENSPLHF. The DNA for the CDR3 is TGTGCCAGCAGTTCCGACAGGGAAAATTCACCCCTCCACTTT.

The chain combines TRBV20-1 with TRBJ2-1; no clear D gene. The CDR3 has 11 residues. The germline gives CDR1 DFQATT, CDR2 SNEGSKA (reference sequence). Trimming took 3 bases from V and 5 from J, leaving 5 bases between them. The CDR3 protein is CSASNNNEQFF. The CDR3 coding sequence is TGCAGTGCTAGTAACAACAATGAGCAGTTCTTC.

The chain joins TRBV6-6 to TRBJ1-2; tentative D call: TRBD1 (6 bases). Germline assignment: CDR1 MNHNY and CDR2 SVGAGI (reference sequence). The V end lost 5 bases, the J end lost 4 bases, and 11 bases lay between the germline ends. CDR3 length: 13 residues. DNA of the CDR3: TGTGCCAGCAGTGAGGACAGCCGCTATGGCTACACCTTC. This translates into CASSEDSRYGYTF.

The chain has TRBV5-1 and TRBJ2-7; TRBD2 agrees at 7 bases. The V and J ends lost 0 bases and 2 bases, in that order; junction bases with no gene match: 8. The CDR3 spans 16 residues. Germline-derived CDR1 and CDR2 are SGHRS and YFSETQ. CDR3 DNA sequence: TGCGCCAGCAGCTTGGTGAGCGGGACTACACCCTACGAGCAGTACTTC. Encoded protein: CASSLVSGTTPYEQYF.

The chain couples TRBV6-1 to TRBJ1-3; D gene ambiguous. Per germline, CDR1 MNHNS and CDR2 SASEGT. The CDR3 length is 14 residues. The germline V and J ends were trimmed by 5 bases and 3 bases, with 11 bases remaining between them. The CDR3 DNA reads as TGTGCCAGCAGTTCGACTGCGTATGGAAACACCATATATTTT. Translating it yields CASSSTAYGNTIYF.

This clone appeared a few times. This rearrangement joins TRBV30 to TRBJ1-2; D gene ambiguous. Trimming took off 0 bases at V and 6 bases at J, with 5 bases between the two ends. This CDR3 is built from 11 residues. Germline-derived CDR1 and CDR2 are GTSNPN and SVGIG (reference sequence). As DNA, the CDR3 is TGTGCCTGGAGTGTTGGGAATGGCTACACCTTC. This gives the protein CAWSVGNGYTF.

This chain joins TRBV9 and TRBJ2-7; D uncertain. V was shortened by 3 bases and J by 0 bases, with 10 bases between the two germline ends. Germline lookup yields CDR1 SGDLS and CDR2 YYNGEE. This CDR3 is built from 14 residues. Written as DNA, the CDR3 is TGTGCCAGCAGCGAACAGAAATACTCCTACGAGCAGTACTTC. Translation: CASSEQKYSYEQYF.

The V call is TRBV10-1, the J call TRBJ2-7, with D possibly being TRBD2 (7 bases). V was clipped by 0 bases and J by 6 bases, with 18 bases between them. CDR1 and CDR2 (germline): WNHNN, SYGVQD (reference sequence). The CDR3 is made up of 16 amino acids. CDR3 nucleotide sequence: TGCGCCAGCAGTGAGTCGGGAGGGGGGGGATCTACCGAGCAGTACTTC. It encodes CASSESGGGGSTEQYF.